Shown below are 27 T cell receptor beta chains from a single sample sequenced in a study of T cells in Graves' hyperthyroidism and ophthalmopathy. TCR beta CDR3 regions were amplified from RNA transcripts. First-round RT-PCR targeting the TCR CDR3 was performed with the HTBI primer set. TCRdb re-analysed the multiplex PCR reads in MiXCR, keeping a single row per CDR3 protein. The sample lists a few hundred thousand distinct CDR3 sequences; approximately 14% were seen once. Sequencing was performed on blood. The source of these receptors is a woman in her twenties or thirties with Graves' hyperthyroidism.

This clonotype has only a few counts. The V call is TRBV27, the J call TRBJ1-4, with TRBD1 identical over 8 bases. This CDR3 spans 14 amino acids. Germline V gene lookup returns CDR1 MNHEY and CDR2 SMNVEV (reference sequence). Trimming at V came to 6 bases and at J to 7 bases, leaving 7 bases not matched to a gene. The CDR3 is CASRFQGAGEKLFF. CDR3 bases: TGTGCCAGCAGATTCCAGGGGGCGGGTGAAAAACTGTTTTTT.

V is TRBV5-1 and J is TRBJ1-1, with D uncertain. V shed 0 bases and J shed 8 bases, with 8 bases lying between them. This CDR3 is built from 12 residues. Per the germline V gene, CDR1 is SGHRS and CDR2 is YFSETQ. The CDR3 here is CASSLVETEAFF. In nucleotides, the CDR3 is TGCGCCAGCAGCTTGGTGGAGACCGAAGCTTTCTTT.

The gene calls are TRBV11-3 and TRBJ2-3; tentative D call: TRBD2 (6 bases). V lost 1 base to trimming and J lost 7 bases, with 12 bases between them. There are 14 residues in the CDR3. CDR1 and CDR2 from the germline V gene are SGHNT and YENEEA. In nucleotides, the CDR3 is TGTGCCAGCAGCTTAGGCTTCCGGGAGCATACGCAGTATTTT. Its protein product is CASSLGFREHTQYF.

This clonotype was seen many times. CDR3 nucleotides: TGTGCCAGCAGCCAATCGACGAGGGGGGAGCTGTTTTTT. Translating it yields CASSQSTRGELFF. V gene TRBV3-1 combines with J gene TRBJ2-2; D gene ambiguous. The germline V gene has CDR1 LGHDT and CDR2 YNNKEL (reference sequence). The V and J ends lost 2 bases and 8 bases respectively, with 9 bases between them. This CDR3 is built from 13 residues.

This clonotype has at least ten counts. The chain joins TRBV3-1 to TRBJ2-1, with 15 bases that match TRBD2. V was clipped by 3 bases and J by 7 bases; unmatched bases: 7. The CDR3 loop spans 17 amino acids. Germline-derived CDR1 and CDR2 are LGHDT and YNNKEL (reference sequence). CDR3 residues: CASSHIVGLAGGNEQFF. CDR3 DNA: TGTGCCAGCAGCCACATCGTAGGACTAGCGGGGGGGAATGAGCAGTTCTTC.

The chain employs TRBV18 and TRBJ2-4, with D possibly being TRBD1 or TRBD2 (5 bases each). Germline CDR1 and CDR2: KGHSH and LQKENI. The CDR3 length is 19 residues. Trimming shortened V by 0 bases and J by 2 bases, and 20 bases separated the two germline ends. As DNA, the CDR3 is TGTGCCAGCTCACCACCGAGGCAGGGCGGACTCGAGCCCAAAAACATTCAGTACTTC. The encoded protein is CASSPPRQGGLEPKNIQYF.

This chain links TRBV20-1 with TRBJ2-3, with TRBD2 matching 10 bases. CDR3 length equals 17 residues. Germline values: CDR1 DFQATT, CDR2 SNEGSKA (reference sequence). The V and J ends lost 1 base and 0 bases, in that order; junction bases with no gene match: 7. This CDR3 is CSARAQAGGESTDTQYF. The DNA of the CDR3 is TGCAGTGCTAGAGCTCAAGCGGGAGGGGAGAGCACAGATACGCAGTATTTT.

This clonotype has only a few counts. This may be a read error: a much more frequent sequence differs by one nucleotide. The genes are TRBV12-3 or TRBV12-4 and TRBJ2-3, with TRBD2 matching 12 bases. The CDR3 has 17 amino acids. The chain's CDR3 is CACSLPWTSGNTDTQYF. CDR3 sequence (DNA): TGTGCCTGCAGTTTACCCTGGACTAGCGGGAACACAGATACGCAGTATTTT.

This clonotype was seen repeatedly, ten times or more. The V and J genes are TRBV10-3 and TRBJ2-5; TRBD1 matches 8 bases. V shed 2 bases, J shed 5 bases, and the junction held 4 bases outside the gene matches. Germline-derived CDR1 and CDR2 are ENHRY and SYGVKD. The CDR3 consists of 14 residues. The CDR3 region is CAISEGQGSETQYF. The CDR3 coding sequence is TGTGCCATCAGTGAGGGACAGGGAAGCGAGACCCAGTACTTC.

This clonotype was seen at least ten times. The chain combines TRBV3-1 with TRBJ1-1, with TRBD1 matching 11 bases. The germline CDR1 and CDR2 sequences are LGHDT and YNNKEL (reference sequence). The CDR3 runs to 13 residues. V trimming: 4 bases; J trimming: 10 bases; junction bases outside the gene matches: 5. DNA of the CDR3: TGTGCCAGCAGCCCGGGACAGGGGGAGGGAGCTTTCTTT. Protein: CASSPGQGEGAFF.

This clonotype was counted only a few times. This chain uses TRBV6-6 with TRBJ1-6; D ambiguous. In germline, CDR1 is MNHNY, CDR2 SVGAGI (reference sequence). The CDR3 sequence is 14 residues long. The ends were cut back, 2 bases at V and 9 bases at J, with 11 bases in the middle. CDR3 in DNA: TGTGCCAGCAGTTACAATAAGGAAGGTTCACCCCTCCACTTT. Translation: CASSYNKEGSPLHF.

There are many counts of this clonotype. The chain is built from TRBV5-1 and TRBJ2-5; TRBD2 matches at 7 bases. The CDR3 has 17 amino acids. V was clipped by 5 bases and J by 3 bases; unmatched bases: 16. CDR1 and CDR2 from the germline V gene are SGHRS and YFSETQ. The CDR3 reads CASSAYYGEGQKETQYF. DNA of the CDR3: TGCGCCAGCAGTGCTTACTATGGGGAGGGCCAAAAAGAGACCCAGTACTTC.

A word on this clonotype: Possible read error: a much larger clone is one base away. The J gene is TRBJ2-1, the V gene TRBV7-2, with D perhaps matching TRBD2 (6 bases). The J call may be in error: the DNA end matches TRBJ2-7 better. CDR3 size: 13 residues. Germline assignment: CDR1 SGHTA and CDR2 FQGNSA. The CDR3 reads CASSLDSGNEQYF. CDR3 DNA sequence: TGTGCCAGCAGCTTAGATAGCGGAAATGAGCAGTACTTC.

The V call is TRBV9, the J call TRBJ2-3, with 9 bases matching TRBD2. Trimming at V came to 0 bases and at J to 3 bases, leaving 11 bases not matched to a gene. Germline CDR1 is SGDLS and CDR2 is YYNGEE. The CDR3 covers 18 residues. The CDR3 nucleotides are TGTGCCAGCAGCGTAGCGAGGGGAGCGGGAGGAGGGACAGATACGCAGTATTTT. This gives the protein CASSVARGAGGGTDTQYF.

The sample holds many counts of this clonotype. The chain joins TRBV7-9 to TRBJ2-1, with 13 nucleotides matching TRBD2. Trimming removed 4 bases from V and 6 bases from J; junction bases left unmatched: 6. Germline V gives CDR1 SEHNR, CDR2 FQNEAQ (reference sequence). This CDR3 has 16 residues. Written as DNA, the CDR3 is TGTGCCAGCAGCTCCCCCGGGACTAGCGGGGTCAATGAGCAGTTCTTC. It codes for CASSSPGTSGVNEQFF.

This clonotype was observed at least ten times. The rearrangement joins TRBV2 to TRBJ2-1, with 7 bases that match TRBD2. The J segment lost 2 bases and the V segment lost 8 bases, leaving 6 bases of the junction unmatched. The CDR3 runs to 14 residues. The germline V gene encodes CDR1 SNHLY and CDR2 FYNNEI. Here the CDR3 DNA reads TGTGCCAGCCGCGTGGCGGGGGCCTACAATGAGCAGTTCTTC. The encoded protein is CASRVAGAYNEQFF.

This clonotype was seen ten or more times. The V gene is TRBV18, the J gene TRBJ1-5; 7 bases match TRBD1. V was pared by 3 bases and J by 4 bases, with 3 bases of the junction left unmatched. The length of the CDR3 is 14 residues. Looked up from germline, CDR1 is KGHSH and CDR2 is LQKENI. The CDR3 spells CASSPGQPNQPQHF. The CDR3 nucleotides are TGTGCCAGCTCACCGGGACAGCCTAATCAGCCCCAGCATTTT.

Comments on this clonotype: This may stem from a read error, because a much larger clone lies one nucleotide away. The chain joins TRBV2 to TRBJ2-2; the match to TRBD2 covers 8 bases. CDR1 and CDR2 from the germline V gene are SNHLY and FYNNEI. CDR3 length: 14 amino acids. The CDR3 DNA reads as TGTGCCAGCAGTGGTAGCGGGAACACCGGGGGGCTGTTTTTT. Translation gives CASSGSGNTGGLFF.

This clonotype was found a few times. The V gene is TRBV24-1, the J gene TRBJ2-3, with D unresolved. Germline V gene lookup returns CDR1 KGHDR and CDR2 SFDVKD. The CDR3 runs to 13 residues. Trimming shortened V by 4 bases and J by 5 bases, and 9 bases separated the two germline ends. The CDR3 reads CATSDSGGDTQYF. CDR3 coding DNA: TGTGCCACCAGTGACTCGGGCGGAGATACGCAGTATTTT.

This clonotype was observed at least ten times. The CDR3 region is CASNPGTSDLYEQYF. The CDR3 DNA follows: TGCGCCAGCAATCCCGGGACTAGCGATCTCTACGAGCAGTACTTC. This chain joins TRBV5-1 and TRBJ2-7; TRBD2 aligns across 10 bases. V gave up 6 bases and J gave up 3 bases; unmatched junction bases: 9. This CDR3 contains 15 residues. The germline CDR1 and CDR2 sequences are SGHRS and YFSETQ.

The rearrangement uses TRBV2 and TRBJ2-2; D is perhaps TRBD2 (6 bases). From germline, CDR1 is SNHLY and CDR2 FYNNEI. The V end was cut by 6 bases, the J end by 7 bases, with 15 bases between. The CDR3 contains 14 residues. CDR3 region: CASSAGTRFGELFF. The CDR3 nucleotides are TGTGCCAGCAGCGCCGGGACTCGCTTCGGGGAGCTGTTTTTT.

In this sample, this clonotype turned up many times. V and J are TRBV6-1 and TRBJ2-7; D might be TRBD2 (6 bases). In germline, CDR1 is MNHNS, CDR2 SASEGT. This CDR3 region has 13 residues. V was pared by 5 bases and J by 4 bases, with 12 bases between. The CDR3 protein is CASSRISGYEQYF. CDR3 in DNA: TGTGCCAGCAGTCGAATTAGCGGATACGAGCAGTACTTC.

Concerning this clonotype: One base away lies a much larger clone, so this may be a sequencing read error. V usage is TRBV10-1 and J usage is TRBJ2-1, with 10 bases matching TRBD2. The closer fit of TRBJ2-7 to the DNA end suggests the J call may be wrong. Germline V CDR1 and CDR2: WNHNN, SYGVQD (reference sequence). The CDR3 loop spans 15 amino acids. The DNA of the CDR3 is TGCGCCAGCAGTGAACGAGCGGGAGGGTACAATGAGCAGTACTTC. As protein: CASSERAGGYNEQYF.

The chain links TRBV7-2 to TRBJ1-2, with D uncertain. This CDR3 has 12 amino acids. V was shortened by 5 bases and J by 3 bases, with 7 bases between the two germline ends. Looked up from germline, CDR1 is SGHTA and CDR2 is FQGNSA. CDR3 nucleotides: TGTGCCAGCAGCGAAAGAGACTATGGCTACACCTTC. This gives the protein CASSERDYGYTF.

This clonotype showed up just a few times. CDR3 sequence: CASTPARGSVYVANVLTF. DNA for the CDR3: TGTGCCAGTACCCCGGCGAGAGGGTCCGTATACGTGGCCAACGTCCTGACTTTC. The genes are TRBV19 and TRBJ2-6; the D gene is possibly TRBD2 (5 bases). The CDR3 has 18 amino acids. Trimming took off 7 bases at V and 6 bases at J, with 25 bases between the two ends. CDR1 is LNHDA, CDR2 SQIVND, per germline (reference sequence).

This clonotype was found many times. The V and J genes are TRBV7-9 and TRBJ2-7; D not certain. The germline V gene encodes CDR1 SEHNR and CDR2 FQNEAQ (reference sequence). V shed 2 bases and J shed 5 bases, with 7 bases lying between them. This CDR3 contains 12 residues. This chain's CDR3 is CASSLLRDEQYF. The DNA of the CDR3 is TGTGCCAGCAGCTTACTACGTGACGAGCAGTACTTC.

The table lists this clonotype with many counts. This chain joins TRBV27 and TRBJ2-7; weak D call: TRBD2 (5 bases). The CDR3 spans 14 residues. V lost 4 bases to trimming and J lost 0 bases, with 10 bases between them. Germline V gene lookup returns CDR1 MNHEY and CDR2 SMNVEV (reference sequence). CDR3 loop: CASSSSSYSYEQYF. DNA for the CDR3: TGTGCCAGCAGTTCTAGCAGCTACTCCTACGAGCAGTACTTC.